This TCR beta chain was identified in a study of blood T cell repertoires in COVID-19. As for the study in general: Italy, Spain and the United States were the sources of the convalescent and acute COVID-19 samples. The analysed material was cDNA or gDNA that came from T cells, B-cell-depleted T cells, or PBMCs.

Clones were read by immunoSEQ multiplex PCR, and TCRdb kept only the in-frame ones, dropping some. The sample contains approximately 120,000 clones, around 70% of which appear only once. CDR3 length: 18 residues. CDR1 is SGHRS, CDR2 YFSETQ, per germline. Trimming removed 2 bases from V and 0 bases from J; junction bases left unmatched: 12. Material: peripheral blood. The chain carries TRBV5-1 and TRBJ2-7; the match to TRBD1 covers 9 bases. This sequence was found in a man of 80 years or more with COVID-19, enrolled during active disease. CDR3 region: CASSLRHTQGAGSYEQYF. CDR3 sequence (DNA): TGCGCCAGCAGCTTAAGACACACACAGGGGGCCGGCTCCTACGAGCAGTACTTC. Full variable domain (missing parts from reference TRBV5-1 and TRBJ2-7): KAGVTQTPRYLIKTRGQQVTLSCSPISGHRSVSWYQQTPGQGLQFLFEYFSETQRNKGNFPGRFSGRQFSNSRSEMNVSTLELGDSALYLCASSLRHTQGAGSYEQYFGPGTRLTVT.